The clone carrying this TCR beta chain was found many times. The sample is drawn from a study of HIV-infected patients and healthy controls. Germline V gene data show CDR1 as DFQATT and CDR2 as SNEGSKA (reference sequence). With 5 bases clipped from V and 3 bases from J, the junction kept 6 bases outside the gene matches. This CDR3 region has 13 residues. Via MiXCR, TCRdb re-called the 5' RACE reads, giving one row per CDR3 protein. Of around 67,000 distinct CDR3 sequences listed, about 15% are singletons. Sequencing used CD4+ T cells from blood. J is TRBJ1-1 and V is TRBV20-1, with TRBD1 identical over 7 bases. This TCR was recovered from a human donor in good health. CDR3 region: CSAGGTADTEAFF. DNA of the CDR3: TGCAGTGCTGGGGGGACAGCTGACACTGAAGCTTTCTTT.